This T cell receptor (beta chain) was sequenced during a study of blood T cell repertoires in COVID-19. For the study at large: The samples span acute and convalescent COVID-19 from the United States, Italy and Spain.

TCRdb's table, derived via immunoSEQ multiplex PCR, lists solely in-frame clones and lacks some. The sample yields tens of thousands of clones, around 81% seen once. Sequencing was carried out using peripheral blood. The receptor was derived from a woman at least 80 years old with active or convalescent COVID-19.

For the CDR3, the DNA is TGCGCCAGCAGCCCGGGACTAGCGATGTCCTACGAGCAGTACTTC. Encoded protein: CASSPGLAMSYEQYF. The rearrangement uses TRBV4-1 and TRBJ2-7, with 10 bases matching TRBD2. V lost 4 bases and J lost 1; bases outside the gene matches: 4. The CDR3 runs 15 residues. The germline V gene encodes CDR1 MGHRA and CDR2 YSYEKL.